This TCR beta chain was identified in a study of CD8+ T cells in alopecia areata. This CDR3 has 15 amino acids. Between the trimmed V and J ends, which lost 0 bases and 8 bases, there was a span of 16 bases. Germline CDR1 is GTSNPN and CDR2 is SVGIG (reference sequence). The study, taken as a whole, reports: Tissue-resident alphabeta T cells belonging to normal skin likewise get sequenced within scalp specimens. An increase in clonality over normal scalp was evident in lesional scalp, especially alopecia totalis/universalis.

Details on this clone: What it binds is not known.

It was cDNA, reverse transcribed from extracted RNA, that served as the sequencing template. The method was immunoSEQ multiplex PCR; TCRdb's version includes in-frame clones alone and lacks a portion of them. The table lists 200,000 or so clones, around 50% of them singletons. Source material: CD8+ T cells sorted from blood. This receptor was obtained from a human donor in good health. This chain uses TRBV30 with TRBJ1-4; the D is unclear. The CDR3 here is CAWSVLLGRGEKLFF. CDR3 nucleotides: TGTGCCTGGAGTGTACTCCTCGGTAGAGGGGAAAAACTGTTTTTT.